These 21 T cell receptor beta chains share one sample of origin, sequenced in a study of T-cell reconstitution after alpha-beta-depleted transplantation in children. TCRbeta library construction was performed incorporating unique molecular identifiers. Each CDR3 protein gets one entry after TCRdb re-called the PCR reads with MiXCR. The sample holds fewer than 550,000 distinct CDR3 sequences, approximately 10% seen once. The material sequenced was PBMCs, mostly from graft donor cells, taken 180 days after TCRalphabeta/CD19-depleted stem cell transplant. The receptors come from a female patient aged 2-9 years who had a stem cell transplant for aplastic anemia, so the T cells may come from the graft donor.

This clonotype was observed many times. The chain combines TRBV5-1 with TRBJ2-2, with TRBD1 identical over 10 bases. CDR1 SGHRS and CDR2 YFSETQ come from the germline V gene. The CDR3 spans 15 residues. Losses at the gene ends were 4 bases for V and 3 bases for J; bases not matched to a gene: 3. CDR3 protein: CASSQDRGHTGELFF. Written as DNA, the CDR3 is TGCGCCAGCAGCCAAGACAGGGGGCACACCGGGGAGCTGTTTTTT.

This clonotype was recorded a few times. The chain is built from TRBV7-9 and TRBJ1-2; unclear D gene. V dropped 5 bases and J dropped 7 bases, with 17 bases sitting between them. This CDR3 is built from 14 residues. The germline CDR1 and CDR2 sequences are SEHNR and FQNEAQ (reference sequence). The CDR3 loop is CASSLGSEPGGYTF. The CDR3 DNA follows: TGTGCCAGCAGCCTCGGGTCAGAACCTGGTGGCTACACCTTC. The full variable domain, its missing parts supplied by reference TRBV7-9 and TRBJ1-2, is DTGVSQNPRHKITKRGQNVTFRCDPISEHNRLYWYRQTLGQGPEFLTYFQNEAQLEKSRLLSDRFSAERPKGSFSTLEIQRTEQGDSAMYLCASSLGSEPGGYTFGSGTRLTVV.

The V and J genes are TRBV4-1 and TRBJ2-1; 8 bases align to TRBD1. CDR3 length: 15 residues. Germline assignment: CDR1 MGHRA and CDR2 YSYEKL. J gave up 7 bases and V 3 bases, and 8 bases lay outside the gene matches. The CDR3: CASSQADRGGNEQFF. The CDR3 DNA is TGCGCCAGCAGCCAGGCCGACAGGGGCGGGAATGAGCAGTTCTTC.

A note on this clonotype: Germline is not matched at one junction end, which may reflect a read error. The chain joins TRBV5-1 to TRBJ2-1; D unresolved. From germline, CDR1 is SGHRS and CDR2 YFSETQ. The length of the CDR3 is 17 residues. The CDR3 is CASSPPLGGLLYNGQFF. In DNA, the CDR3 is TGCGCCAGCAGCCCCCCCCTTGGCGGATTATTATACAATGGGCAGTTCTTC.

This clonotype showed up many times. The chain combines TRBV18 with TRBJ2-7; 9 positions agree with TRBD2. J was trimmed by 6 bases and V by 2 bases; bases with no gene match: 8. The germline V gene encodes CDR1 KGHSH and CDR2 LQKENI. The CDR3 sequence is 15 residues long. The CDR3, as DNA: TGTGCCAGCTCACCATTAGCGGGAGAGCTTGGCGAGCAGTACTTC. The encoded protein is CASSPLAGELGEQYF.

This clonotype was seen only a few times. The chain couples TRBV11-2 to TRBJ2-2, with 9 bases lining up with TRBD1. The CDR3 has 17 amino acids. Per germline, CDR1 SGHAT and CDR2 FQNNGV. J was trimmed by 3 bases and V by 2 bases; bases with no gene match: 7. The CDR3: CASSLILGQGHTGELFF. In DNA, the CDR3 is TGTGCCAGCAGCTTAATTCTGGGACAGGGCCACACCGGGGAGCTGTTTTTT.

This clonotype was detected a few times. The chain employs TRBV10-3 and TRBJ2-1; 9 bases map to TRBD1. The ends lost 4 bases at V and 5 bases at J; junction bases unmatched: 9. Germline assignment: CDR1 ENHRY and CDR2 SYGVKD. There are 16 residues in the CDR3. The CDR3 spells CAISAYRGPEHNEQFF. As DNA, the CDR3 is TGTGCCATCAGTGCGTACAGGGGGCCGGAGCACAATGAGCAGTTCTTC.

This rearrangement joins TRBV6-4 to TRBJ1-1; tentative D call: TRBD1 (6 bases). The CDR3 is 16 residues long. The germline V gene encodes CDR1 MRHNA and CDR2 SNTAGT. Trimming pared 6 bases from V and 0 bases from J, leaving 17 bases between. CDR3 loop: CASRVTGSGMNTEAFF. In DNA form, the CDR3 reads TGTGCCAGCAGAGTCACAGGGAGTGGCATGAACACTGAAGCTTTCTTT.

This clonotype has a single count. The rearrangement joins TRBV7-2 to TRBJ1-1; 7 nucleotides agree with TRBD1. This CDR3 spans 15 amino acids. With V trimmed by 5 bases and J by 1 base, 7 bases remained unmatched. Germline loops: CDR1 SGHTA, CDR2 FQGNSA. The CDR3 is CASSPEGQTNTEAFF. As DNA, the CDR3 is TGTGCCAGCAGCCCCGAGGGACAGACGAACACTGAAGCTTTCTTT.

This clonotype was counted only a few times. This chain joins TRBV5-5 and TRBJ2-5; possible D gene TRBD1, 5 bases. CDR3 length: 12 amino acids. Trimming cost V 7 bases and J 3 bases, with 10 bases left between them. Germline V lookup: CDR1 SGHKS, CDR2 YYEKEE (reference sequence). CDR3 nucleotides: TGTGCCAGCCGCAGGGTGGAAGAGACCCAGTACTTC. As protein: CASRRVEETQYF.

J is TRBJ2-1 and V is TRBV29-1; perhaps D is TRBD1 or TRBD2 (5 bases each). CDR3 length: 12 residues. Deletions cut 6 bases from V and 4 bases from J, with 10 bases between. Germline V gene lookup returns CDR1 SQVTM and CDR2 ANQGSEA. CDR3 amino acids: CSVGVAYNEQFF. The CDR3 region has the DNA TGCAGCGTGGGGGTAGCGTACAATGAGCAGTTCTTC.

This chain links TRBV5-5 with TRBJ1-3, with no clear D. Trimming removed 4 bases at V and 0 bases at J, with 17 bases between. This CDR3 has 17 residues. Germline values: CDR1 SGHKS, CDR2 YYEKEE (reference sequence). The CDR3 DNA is TGTGCCAGCAGCCCAGCCGGACTGATGAGCTCTGGAAACACCATATATTTT. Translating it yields CASSPAGLMSSGNTIYF. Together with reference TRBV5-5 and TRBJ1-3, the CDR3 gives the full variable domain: DAGVTQSPTHLIKTRGQQVTLRCSPISGHKSVSWYQQVLGQGPQFIFQYYEKEERGRGNFPDRFSARQFPNYSSELNVNALLLGDSALYLCASSPAGLMSSGNTIYFGEGSWLTVV.

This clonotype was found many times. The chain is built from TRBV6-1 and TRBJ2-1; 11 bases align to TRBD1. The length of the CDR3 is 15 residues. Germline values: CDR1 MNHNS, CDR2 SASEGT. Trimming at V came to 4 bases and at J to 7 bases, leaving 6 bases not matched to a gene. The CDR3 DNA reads TGTGCCAGCAGTGGCGGGACAGGGGGTGTAAATGAGCAGTTCTTC. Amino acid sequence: CASSGGTGGVNEQFF.

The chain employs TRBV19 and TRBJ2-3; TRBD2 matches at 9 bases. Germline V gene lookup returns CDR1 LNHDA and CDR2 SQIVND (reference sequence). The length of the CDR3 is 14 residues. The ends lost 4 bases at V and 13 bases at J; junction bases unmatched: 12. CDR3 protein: CASSTMETSGEEYF. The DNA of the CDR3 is TGTGCCAGTAGTACGATGGAGACTAGCGGAGAAGAGTATTTT.

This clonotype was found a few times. The DNA for the CDR3 is TGTGCCAGCAGTTCACCGGGACTAGCGGGACCACGGGCCCACAATGAGCAGTTCTTC. It translates to CASSSPGLAGPRAHNEQFF. V usage is TRBV12-3 or TRBV12-4 and J usage is TRBJ2-1; 13 positions match TRBD2. Losses at the gene ends were 4 bases for V and 5 bases for J; bases not matched to a gene: 14. This CDR3 comprises 19 residues.

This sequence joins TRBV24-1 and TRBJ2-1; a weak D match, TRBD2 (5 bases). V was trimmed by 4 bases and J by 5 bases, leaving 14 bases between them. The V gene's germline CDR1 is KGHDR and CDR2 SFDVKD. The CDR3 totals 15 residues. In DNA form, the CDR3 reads TGTGCCACCAGTGACCGCCGGACTGGCGACAATGAGCAGTTCTTC. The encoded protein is CATSDRRTGDNEQFF.

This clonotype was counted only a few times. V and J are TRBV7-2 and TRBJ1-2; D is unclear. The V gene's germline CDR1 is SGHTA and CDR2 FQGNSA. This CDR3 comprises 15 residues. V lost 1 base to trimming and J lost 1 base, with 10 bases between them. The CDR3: CASSLGSRNNYGYTF. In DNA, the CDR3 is TGTGCCAGCAGCTTAGGAAGCAGGAATAACTATGGCTACACCTTC. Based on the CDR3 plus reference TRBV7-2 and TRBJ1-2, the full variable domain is GAGVSQSPSNKVTEKGKDVELRCDPISGHTALYWYRQSLGQGLEFLIYFQGNSAPDKSGLPSDRFSAERTGGSVSTLTIQRTQQEDSAVYLCASSLGSRNNYGYTFGSGTRLTVV.

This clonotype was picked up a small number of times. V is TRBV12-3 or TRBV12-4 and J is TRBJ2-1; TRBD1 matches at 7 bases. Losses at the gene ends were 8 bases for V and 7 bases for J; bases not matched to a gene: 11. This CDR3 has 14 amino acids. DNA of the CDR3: TGTGCCAGCCCGTCCGGACAGGTGGGAAATGAGCAGTTCTTC. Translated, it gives CASPSGQVGNEQFF.

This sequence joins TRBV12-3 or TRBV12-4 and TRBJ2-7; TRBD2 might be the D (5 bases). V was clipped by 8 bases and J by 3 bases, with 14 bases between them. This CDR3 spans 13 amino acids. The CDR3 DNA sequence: TGTGCCAGCGGCCCCGAGGGAAGCTACGAGCAGTACTTC. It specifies CASGPEGSYEQYF.

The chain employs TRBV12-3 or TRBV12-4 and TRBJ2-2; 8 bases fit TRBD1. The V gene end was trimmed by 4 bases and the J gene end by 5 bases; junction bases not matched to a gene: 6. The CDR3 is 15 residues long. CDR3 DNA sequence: TGTGCCAGCAGTTCTGGACAGGGAAAAACCGGGGAGCTGTTTTTT. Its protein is CASSSGQGKTGELFF.

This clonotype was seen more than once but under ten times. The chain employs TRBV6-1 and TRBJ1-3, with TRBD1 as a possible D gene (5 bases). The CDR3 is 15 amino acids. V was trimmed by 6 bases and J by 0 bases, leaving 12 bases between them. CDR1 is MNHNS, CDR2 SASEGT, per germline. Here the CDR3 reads CASRRGNNSGNTIYF. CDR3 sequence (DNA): TGTGCCAGCAGGCGGGGGAACAACTCTGGAAACACCATATATTTT.